Below, 20 T cell receptor beta chains from the same sample are listed, as sequenced in a study of metastatic and nonmetastatic thyroid tumors. TCRdb ran MiXCR on the PCR reads. Of about 41,000 clones listed, approximately 24% were seen once; the top ten hold approximately 15%. Thyroid surgery took place with no prior treatment in any patient. Sequenced input: tumor tissue. All receptors derive from a female donor with papillary thyroid cancer or a benign thyroid nodule (not recorded which). Some clones in this sample may be carry-over from other donors' samples.

The sample holds a few counts of this clone. J is TRBJ2-3 and V is TRBV20-1; TRBD2 is a possible D gene (6 bases). The CDR3 contains 12 residues. Germline lookup yields CDR1 DFQATT and CDR2 SNEGSKA (reference sequence). Between the trimmed V and J ends, which lost 3 bases and 5 bases, there was a span of 9 bases. This chain's CDR3 is CSARGTLDTQYF. In DNA, the CDR3 is TGCAGTGCTAGGGGGACTTTAGATACGCAGTATTTT.

The gene calls are TRBV20-1 and TRBJ2-1; D remains ambiguous. The CDR3 has 13 residues. Per the germline V gene, CDR1 is DFQATT and CDR2 is SNEGSKA (reference sequence). The V end lost 6 bases, the J end lost 4 bases, and 13 bases lay between the germline ends. In DNA, the CDR3 is TGCAGTGCCCTCTTAACCCTATACAATGAGCAGTTCTTC. This sequence encodes CSALLTLYNEQFF.

Turning to this clone: One end of the junction is discordant with germline, which a read error may explain. The rearrangement joins TRBV5-1 to TRBJ2-1; no reliable D call. Germline V CDR1 and CDR2: SGHRS, YFSETQ. This CDR3 spans 12 amino acids. CDR3 loop: CASSLDGNEHFF. CDR3 sequence (DNA): TGCGCCAGCAGCTTGGATGGTAATGAGCATTTCTTC.

About this clone itself: An end of the junction differs from the germline gene, which may be a read error. The chain is built from TRBV24-1 and TRBJ2-1; a weak D match, TRBD1 (6 bases). The V gene's germline CDR1 is KGHDR and CDR2 SFDVKD. The CDR3 is 13 residues long. The CDR3 nucleotides are TGTGCAACCAGTGAAGGACAGTCCGATGAGCAGTTCTTC. Its protein product is CATSEGQSDEQFF.

The chain couples TRBV6-5 to TRBJ1-1; D might be TRBD1 (5 bases). The CDR3 runs to 15 residues. Germline V lookup: CDR1 MNHEY, CDR2 SVGAGI. V lost 4 bases and J 0 bases, leaving 12 bases between the germline ends. The CDR3 nucleotides are TGTGCCAGCAGTTCTTCAGGGTTCATGAACACTGAAGCTTTCTTT. Amino acids: CASSSSGFMNTEAFF.

This chain connects TRBV12-3 or TRBV12-4 to TRBJ2-7; 8 bases align to TRBD1. The junction had 11 bases not matched to a gene; V was cut back by 4 bases and J by 3 bases. This CDR3 is 16 amino acids long. Here the CDR3 reads CASSSPTRQGIYEQYF. Written as DNA, the CDR3 is TGTGCCAGCAGTTCCCCCACCAGACAGGGGATCTACGAGCAGTACTTC.

The chain employs TRBV20-1 and TRBJ1-5; possible D gene TRBD1, 5 bases. Trimming left V 3 bases short and J 2 bases short, with 11 bases between. The CDR3 has 14 residues. The germline V gene has CDR1 DFQATT and CDR2 SNEGSKA (reference sequence). This chain's CDR3 is CSARGGGGNQPQHF. CDR3 nucleotide sequence: TGCAGTGCTAGGGGGGGAGGTGGCAATCAGCCCCAGCATTTT.

This chain connects TRBV7-8 to TRBJ1-5, with D possibly matching TRBD1 (5 bases). CDR1 and CDR2 from the germline V gene are SGHVS and FQNEAQ. CDR3 length: 15 amino acids. V gave up 2 bases and J gave up 5 bases, with 13 bases separating them. CDR3 residues: CASSLRGERDQPQHF. CDR3 sequence (DNA): TGTGCCAGCAGCTTACGGGGCGAAAGGGATCAGCCCCAGCATTTT.

This clone has at least ten counts. The genes are TRBV7-2 and TRBJ2-2, with no clear D. The CDR3 spans 14 residues. CDR1 and CDR2 from the germline V gene are SGHTA and FQGNSA. Between the trimmed V and J ends, which lost 6 bases and 5 bases, there was a span of 13 bases. In DNA, the CDR3 is TGTGCCAGCAGGCTAATAGGTAGTACCGGGGAGCTGTTTTTT. This sequence encodes CASRLIGSTGELFF.

A few counts support this clone. One junction end disagrees with the germline gene, perhaps due to a read error. The CDR3 sequence is CASSRYGGSYNERFF. The DNA of the CDR3 is TGTGCCAGCAGCCGCTATGGTGGCTCCTACAATGAGCGGTTCTTC. The V and J genes are TRBV6-2 or TRBV6-3 and TRBJ2-1; D gene uncertain. Germline V gives CDR1 MNHEY, CDR2 SVGEGT. The CDR3 spans 15 residues.

The V gene is TRBV12-5, the J gene TRBJ2-5; D is unclear. The V end lost 4 bases, the J end lost 4 bases, and 13 bases lay between the germline ends. Germline CDR1 is LGHNT and CDR2 is FRNRAP. This CDR3 contains 14 residues. CDR3 region: CASGSSGSAETQYF. As DNA, the CDR3 is TGTGCTAGTGGTTCATCCGGGTCGGCAGAGACCCAGTACTTC.

The J gene is TRBJ2-1, the V gene TRBV28; possibly TRBD1 for D (7 bases). CDR3 length: 15 amino acids. Germline values: CDR1 MDHEN, CDR2 SYDVKM. V was cut by 4 bases and J by 3 bases, with 13 bases left in between. DNA of the CDR3: TGTGCCAGCAGTTCCCTCCAGGGGGGCTACAATGAGCAGTTCTTC. This gives the protein CASSSLQGGYNEQFF. The variable domain in full, completed from reference TRBV28 and TRBJ2-1, reads DVKVTQSSRYLVKRTGEKVFLECVQDMDHENMFWYRQDPGLGLRLIYFSYDVKMKEKGDIPEGYSVSREKKERFSLILESASTNQTSMYLCASSSLQGGYNEQFFGPGTRLTVL.

V is TRBV3-1 and J is TRBJ2-3; maybe TRBD1 (5 bases). The CDR3 is 16 residues long. Trimming stripped 1 base from V and 5 bases from J, with 16 bases between. Germline CDR1 is LGHDT and CDR2 is YNNKEL (reference sequence). The CDR3 is CASSQGQGLGEDTQYF. CDR3 DNA sequence: TGTGCCAGCAGCCAAGGCCAGGGTCTGGGCGAAGATACGCAGTATTTT.

This clone has only a few counts. The chain couples TRBV28 to TRBJ2-2; the D is unclear. V was pared by 4 bases and J by 2 bases, with 8 bases between. CDR1 is MDHEN and CDR2 is SYDVKM in the germline V gene. The CDR3 spans 14 residues. CDR3 DNA: TGTGCCAGCAGTTCCAGACCTAACACCGGGGAGCTGTTTTTT. The encoded protein is CASSSRPNTGELFF.

In the case of this clone: An end of the junction does not agree with germline; a read error may underlie this. V is TRBV6-2 or TRBV6-3 and J is TRBJ2-3, with D maybe TRBD1 (7 bases). In germline, CDR1 is MNHEY, CDR2 SVGEGT. CDR3 size: 14 residues. CDR3 region: CVSRLGQAANTQYF. CDR3 DNA sequence: TGTGTCAGCAGACTAGGACAGGCCGCCAATACGCAGTATTTT.

This clone has a count of ten or more. The CDR3, as DNA: TGCGCCAGCAGCTTGGATGGGACAGGTAATGAGCAGTTCTTC. It yields the protein CASSLDGTGNEQFF. J is TRBJ2-1 and V is TRBV5-1; 8 bases line up with TRBD1. Per germline, CDR1 SGHRS and CDR2 YFSETQ. CDR3 length: 14 amino acids. Unmatched junction bases numbered 3, after V lost 0 bases and J lost 7 bases. Based on the CDR3 plus reference TRBV5-1 and TRBJ2-1, the full variable domain is KAGVTQTPRYLIKTRGQQVTLSCSPISGHRSVSWYQQTPGQGLQFLFEYFSETQRNKGNFPGRFSGRQFSNSRSEMNVSTLELGDSALYLCASSLDGTGNEQFFGPGTRLTVL.

Many counts were recorded for this clone. The rearrangement joins TRBV24-1 to TRBJ1-5, with 7 bases lining up with TRBD1. V gave up 10 bases and J gave up 11 bases; unmatched junction bases: 10. Germline V gene data show CDR1 as KGHDR and CDR2 as SFDVKD. The CDR3 totals 12 residues. CDR3 region: CATTGEQSAQHF. CDR3 sequence (DNA): TGTGCCACTACAGGGGAACAATCAGCCCAGCATTTT.

This rearrangement joins TRBV20-1 to TRBJ1-5; possible D gene TRBD1, 5 bases. The CDR3 covers 17 residues. V was pared by 0 bases and J by 2 bases, with 17 bases between. Germline-derived CDR1 and CDR2 are DFQATT and SNEGSKA (reference sequence). Written as DNA, the CDR3 is TGCAGTGCTAGAGACCAGGGACGGTCGGACGGCAATCAGCCCCAGCATTTT. Translating it yields CSARDQGRSDGNQPQHF.

This clone was seen at least ten times. The chain uses TRBV10-3 and TRBJ2-7, with 9 bases matching TRBD1. Looked up from germline, CDR1 is ENHRY and CDR2 is SYGVKD. CDR3 length: 14 residues. Losses at the gene ends were 6 bases for V and 3 bases for J; bases not matched to a gene: 6. The CDR3 region is CAISDWDRDYEQYF. In nucleotides, the CDR3 is TGTGCCATCAGCGACTGGGACAGGGACTACGAGCAGTACTTC.

The CDR3 region has the DNA TGTGCCAGCAGTCCATTACGGACAGGTGTTTCCGAGCAGTACTTC. Translated: CASSPLRTGVSEQYF. The V and J genes are TRBV27 and TRBJ2-7, with 7 bases that match TRBD1. Germline CDR1 and CDR2: MNHEY and SMNVEV (reference sequence). The J segment lost 6 bases and the V segment lost 5 bases, leaving 13 bases of the junction unmatched. CDR3 length: 15 residues.